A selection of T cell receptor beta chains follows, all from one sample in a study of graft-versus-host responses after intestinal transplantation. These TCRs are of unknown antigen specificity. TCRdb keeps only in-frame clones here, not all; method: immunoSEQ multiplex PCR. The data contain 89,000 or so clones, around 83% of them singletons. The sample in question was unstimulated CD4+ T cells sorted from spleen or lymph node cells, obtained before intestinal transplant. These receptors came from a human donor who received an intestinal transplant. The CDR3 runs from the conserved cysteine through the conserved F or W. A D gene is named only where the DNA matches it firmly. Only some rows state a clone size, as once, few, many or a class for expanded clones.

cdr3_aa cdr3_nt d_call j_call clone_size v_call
CASSLGTGIDTQYF TGTGCCAGCAGCTTAGGGACAGGTATCGATACGCAGTATTTT TRBD1 TRBJ2-3 few TRBV7-9
CASSHFGQGAIYEQYF TGTGCCAGCAGCCATTTCGGACAGGGGGCAATCTACGAGCAGTACTTC TRBD1 TRBJ2-7 once TRBV4-2
CASSPDRTWGAYEQYF TGTGCCAGCTCACCGGACCGGACTTGGGGTGCCTACGAGCAGTACTTC . TRBJ2-7 . TRBV18
CASSARDRGPEQYF TGTGCCAGCAGTGCCCGGGACAGGGGGCCCGAGCAGTACTTC TRBD1 TRBJ2-7 . TRBV27
CASSLAGLAYNEQFF TGTGCCAGCAGCTTAGCGGGCCTCGCCTACAATGAGCAGTTCTTC . TRBJ2-1 . TRBV7-9
CASSLVGGPYEQYF TGTGCCAGCAGCTTAGTGGGGGGGCCCTACGAGCAGTACTTC . TRBJ2-7 . TRBV7-2
CAIRGRETQYF TGTGCCATCAGGGGGCGAGAGACCCAGTACTTC TRBD1 TRBJ2-5 . TRBV6-6
CATRRTGSSYEQYF TGTGCCACTCGCCGGACAGGTAGCTCCTACGAGCAGTACTTC TRBD1 TRBJ2-7 . TRBV19
CASSKATGSYEQYF TGTGCCAGCAGTAAGGCGACAGGCTCCTACGAGCAGTACTTC . TRBJ2-7 once TRBV27
CASSPLGGAMNTEAFF TGTGCCAGCAGTCCCCTGGGAGGAGCCATGAACACTGAAGCTTTCTTT . TRBJ1-1 . TRBV28
CATQSGTGPFTDTQYF TGTGCCACCCAATCCGGGACAGGGCCCTTCACAGATACGCAGTATTTT TRBD1 TRBJ2-3 . TRBV15